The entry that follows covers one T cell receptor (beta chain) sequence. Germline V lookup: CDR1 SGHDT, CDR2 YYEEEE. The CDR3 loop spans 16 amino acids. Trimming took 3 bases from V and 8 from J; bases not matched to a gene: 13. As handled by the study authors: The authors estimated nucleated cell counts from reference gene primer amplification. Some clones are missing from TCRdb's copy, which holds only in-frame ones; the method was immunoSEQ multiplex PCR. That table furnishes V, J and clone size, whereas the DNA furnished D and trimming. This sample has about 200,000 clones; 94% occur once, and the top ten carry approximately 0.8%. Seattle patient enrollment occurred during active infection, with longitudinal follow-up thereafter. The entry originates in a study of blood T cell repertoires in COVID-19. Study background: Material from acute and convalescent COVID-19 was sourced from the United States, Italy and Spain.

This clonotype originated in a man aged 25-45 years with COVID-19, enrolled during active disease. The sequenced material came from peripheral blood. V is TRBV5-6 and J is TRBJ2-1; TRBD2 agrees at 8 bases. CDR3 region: CASSSLPAGGAHEQFF. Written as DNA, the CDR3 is TGTGCCAGCAGCTCGCTACCGGCGGGGGGAGCCCATGAGCAGTTCTTC.